Shown below are 30 T cell receptor beta chains from a single sample sequenced in a study of metastatic and nonmetastatic thyroid tumors. Thyroid surgery was preceded by no treatment in any patient. TCRdb called clones again from the PCR reads with MiXCR. The sample includes 40,000 to 45,000 clones, around 16% of them seen just once. The material sequenced was blood. Source of these receptors: a female donor with papillary thyroid cancer or a benign thyroid nodule (not recorded which). Some clones in this sample may be carry-over from other donors' samples.

This clone has a count of ten or more. The chain couples TRBV6-4 to TRBJ2-3, with 9 bases matching TRBD2. This CDR3 region has 16 residues. J lost 4 bases, V lost 0 bases, and 5 bases had no gene match. Germline-derived CDR1 and CDR2 are MRHNA and SNTAGT. The CDR3 sequence is CASSDSGGGAPDTQYF. The CDR3 region has the DNA TGTGCCAGCAGTGACTCTGGCGGGGGGGCCCCAGATACGCAGTATTTT.

This clone was observed at least ten times. Since a much larger clone is just one base distant, this may be a read error. The V and J genes are TRBV12-3 or TRBV12-4 and TRBJ1-5; no definite D call. Trimming took 5 bases from V and 6 from J, leaving 20 bases between them. The CDR3 has 16 amino acids. Here the CDR3 DNA reads TGTGCCAGCAGTGCCAACGGGGAAGTCATTGGTCAGCCCCAGCATTTT. Translation gives CASSANGEVIGQPQHF.

V gene TRBV24-1 combines with J gene TRBJ1-5; D not certain. The V gene lost 5 bases and the J gene lost 0 bases, with 10 bases spanning the gap. This CDR3 is built from 15 residues. CDR1 and CDR2 (germline): KGHDR, SFDVKD. The CDR3 nucleotides are TGTGCCACCAGTGGCTCGAGGGATAGCAATCAGCCCCAGCATTTT. Translating gives CATSGSRDSNQPQHF.

This clone was detected ten times or more. The chain joins TRBV6-4 to TRBJ2-6; a possible D gene is TRBD1 (6 bases). Trimming shortened V by 10 bases and J by 5 bases, and 12 bases separated the two germline ends. Germline V gene lookup returns CDR1 MRHNA and CDR2 SNTAGT. The CDR3 is made up of 13 amino acids. CDR3 nucleotides: TGTGCCAAAGACAGGACCAGGGCCAACGTCCTGACTTTC. This sequence encodes CAKDRTRANVLTF.

There are a few counts of this clone. A much larger clone differs by one base, so this may be a read error. The rearrangement uses TRBV14 and TRBJ2-7; no reliable D call. CDR1 is SGHDN and CDR2 is FVKESK in the germline V gene. The CDR3 is 16 residues long. This CDR3 is CASIQRHGAGSYEQYF. The CDR3 DNA is TGTGCCAGCATCCAAAGGCATGGTGCCGGATCCTACGAGCAGTACTTC.

In its sample, this clone ranks as medium-sized. The chain is built from TRBV29-1 and TRBJ2-7; possibly TRBD2 for D (6 bases). CDR1 is SQVTM, CDR2 ANQGSEA, per germline. The CDR3 has 11 amino acids. V was shortened by 4 bases and J by 7 bases, with 11 bases between the two germline ends. For the CDR3, the DNA is TGCAGCGTTGCCGGTGGGGGGGAGCAGTACTTC. The encoded protein is CSVAGGGEQYF.

The CDR3 DNA is TGCAGTGCAGACCTGACAGGGGGTGATGGCTACACCTTC. Translation gives CSADLTGGDGYTF. The chain has TRBV20-1 and TRBJ1-2; 9 nucleotides agree with TRBD1. With 6 bases clipped from V and 6 bases from J, the junction kept 8 bases outside the gene matches. The CDR3 has 13 residues. Looked up from germline, CDR1 is DFQATT and CDR2 is SNEGSKA (reference sequence).

In its sample, this clone was seen many times. The germline gene is not matched at one end of the junction; a read error may be the cause. Other DNA sequences in this specimen translate into the identical CDR3. The V and J genes are TRBV19 and TRBJ2-5; 10 nucleotides agree with TRBD2. The V gene's germline CDR1 is LNHDA and CDR2 SQIVND (reference sequence). The CDR3 length is 15 residues. CDR3: CASSRASGGGETQYF. The CDR3 DNA sequence: TGTGCCAGTAGTAGGGCTAGCGGGGGCGGGGAGACCCAATACTTC.

This clone has a count of ten or more. This sequence joins TRBV3-1 and TRBJ1-5; D gene ambiguous. Germline CDR1 and CDR2: LGHDT and YNNKEL (reference sequence). Trimming removed 0 bases from V and 1 base from J, with 10 bases in between. The CDR3 is made up of 16 amino acids. The CDR3 nucleotides read TGTGCCAGCAGCCAAGATCGGCCCTTGAGCAATCAGCCCCAGCATTTT. Translation gives CASSQDRPLSNQPQHF.

The sample holds many counts of this clone. In the same sample, other DNA sequences code for this CDR3. The chain is built from TRBV12-3 or TRBV12-4 and TRBJ1-5; D unresolved. CDR3 size: 14 residues. Trimming stripped 1 base from V and 2 bases from J, with 6 bases between. Here the CDR3 DNA reads TGTGCCAGCAGTTTAGGGGGTGGCAATCAGCCCCAGCATTTT. Residues: CASSLGGGNQPQHF.

The table lists this clone with many counts. The V gene is TRBV4-2, the J gene TRBJ2-2; 7 bases line up with TRBD2. CDR1 and CDR2 from the germline V gene are LGHNA and YNFKEQ. The CDR3 is 17 amino acids. The J segment lost 0 bases and the V segment lost 4 bases, leaving 8 bases of the junction unmatched. CDR3 protein: CASSPTPTSSNTGELFF. In DNA form, the CDR3 reads TGTGCCAGCAGCCCGACGCCGACTAGCTCGAACACCGGGGAGCTGTTTTTT.

This clone is medium-sized in the sample. The rearrangement joins TRBV28 to TRBJ1-2; D might be TRBD1 (5 bases). V was shortened by 6 bases and J by 4 bases, with 15 bases between the two germline ends. CDR1 MDHEN and CDR2 SYDVKM come from the germline V gene. The CDR3 has 14 amino acids. The CDR3 sequence: CASSPTGGFYGYTF. The CDR3 DNA sequence: TGTGCCAGCAGCCCAACGGGGGGTTTCTATGGCTACACCTTC.

In this sample, this clone turned up a few times. The rearrangement links TRBV6-1 to TRBJ1-1; D is possibly TRBD1 (6 bases). With 6 bases removed from V and 3 bases from J, the gap between germline ends came to 11 bases. The CDR3 is 13 amino acids. The germline V gene has CDR1 MNHNS and CDR2 SASEGT. This CDR3 is CASRRDTYTEAFF. For the CDR3, the DNA is TGTGCCAGCAGGCGGGACACCTACACTGAAGCTTTCTTT.

There are many counts of this clone. The J gene is TRBJ2-1, the V gene TRBV5-1; tentatively, D is TRBD2 (6 bases). From germline, CDR1 is SGHRS and CDR2 YFSETQ. This CDR3 spans 13 amino acids. Trimming stripped 0 bases from V and 9 bases from J, with 10 bases between. CDR3 bases: TGCGCCAGCAGCTTGGTACAGGAGGGTGAGCAGTTCTTC. Its translation is CASSLVQEGEQFF.

Many counts were recorded for this clone. The chain employs TRBV6-2 or TRBV6-3 and TRBJ2-1; no firm D call. This CDR3 is built from 16 residues. V dropped 5 bases and J dropped 4 bases, with 18 bases sitting between them. CDR1 and CDR2 (germline): MNHEY, SVGEGT. The CDR3 DNA follows: TGTGCCAGCAGTCATACCGGGCTGCCCAGTTACAATGAGCAGTTCTTC. This sequence encodes CASSHTGLPSYNEQFF.

This clone was seen many times. The rearrangement joins TRBV3-1 to TRBJ2-3; TRBD2 matches 9 bases. Germline loops: CDR1 LGHDT, CDR2 YNNKEL (reference sequence). V dropped 1 base and J dropped 4; count of bases not matched to a gene: 6. This CDR3 is built from 16 residues. CDR3 loop: CASSQVRGGVSDTQYF. CDR3 nucleotide sequence: TGTGCCAGCAGCCAAGTTCGCGGGGGGGTTTCAGATACGCAGTATTTT.

This clone was observed at least ten times. This chain joins TRBV10-3 and TRBJ1-5; possibly TRBD1 for D (5 bases). There are 14 residues in the CDR3. V lost 1 base and J lost 3, with 7 bases in between. CDR1 is ENHRY and CDR2 is SYGVKD in the germline V gene. In DNA, the CDR3 is TGTGCCATCAGTGAGTGGGGGGTCAATCAGCCCCAGCATTTT. It translates to CAISEWGVNQPQHF.

The sample holds many counts of this clone. Written as DNA, the CDR3 is TGTGCCAGCAGCTCGTTACAGGGGTGGGATGAAAAACTGTTTTTT. Residues: CASSSLQGWDEKLFF. V usage is TRBV5-6 and J usage is TRBJ1-4, with 7 bases aligning to TRBD1. Germline V lookup: CDR1 SGHDT, CDR2 YYEEEE. The CDR3 runs to 15 residues. The trim removed 3 bases at V and 6 bases at J, leaving 8 bases unmatched.

This chain connects TRBV7-8 to TRBJ2-2, with 12 bases lining up with TRBD2. V lost 7 bases to trimming and J lost 6 bases; unmatched junction nucleotides: 6. CDR3 length: 15 residues. Looked up from germline, CDR1 is SGHVS and CDR2 is FQNEAQ. Written as DNA, the CDR3 is TGTGCCAGCATCGAGACTAGCGGGAGCGCCGGGGAGCTGTTTTTT. It encodes CASIETSGSAGELFF.

The chain carries TRBV5-1 and TRBJ2-1; D tentatively reads TRBD1 or TRBD2 (5 bases each). CDR1 is SGHRS, CDR2 YFSETQ, per germline. V shed 3 bases and J shed 10 bases, with 17 bases lying between them. This CDR3 has 14 residues. The CDR3 protein is CASSSRDPLDEQFF. CDR3 in DNA: TGCGCCAGCAGCTCCCGGGACCCGCTTGACGAGCAGTTCTTC.

The chain joins TRBV5-1 to TRBJ2-1, with TRBD1 as a possible D gene (5 bases). Trimming pared 2 bases from V and 4 bases from J, leaving 10 bases between. Germline V gene sequence: CDR1 SGHRS, CDR2 YFSETQ. The CDR3 runs 14 residues. CDR3 sequence: CASSLSTVYNEQFF. The CDR3 bases are TGCGCCAGCAGCTTATCGACAGTTTACAATGAGCAGTTCTTC. The full variable domain, its missing parts supplied by reference TRBV5-1 and TRBJ2-1, is KAGVTQTPRYLIKTRGQQVTLSCSPISGHRSVSWYQQTPGQGLQFLFEYFSETQRNKGNFPGRFSGRQFSNSRSEMNVSTLELGDSALYLCASSLSTVYNEQFFGPGTRLTVL.

This clone was counted at least ten times. The chain has TRBV20-1 and TRBJ2-7; D remains ambiguous. Germline values: CDR1 DFQATT, CDR2 SNEGSKA (reference sequence). The ends were cut back, 0 bases at V and 0 bases at J, with 9 bases in the middle. This CDR3 has 14 residues. For the CDR3, the DNA is TGCAGTGCTAGAGACGGACCTAGCTCCTACGAGCAGTACTTC. Translated, it gives CSARDGPSSYEQYF.

This clone appeared many times. J is TRBJ2-6 and V is TRBV20-1, with D tentatively TRBD2 (5 bases). CDR1 DFQATT and CDR2 SNEGSKA come from the germline V gene (reference sequence). V lost 6 bases to trimming and J lost 0 bases, with 15 bases between them. There are 16 residues in the CDR3. In nucleotides, the CDR3 is TGCAGTGCGATGGGCGGGTTCTACTCTGGGGCCAACGTCCTGACTTTC. Translation: CSAMGGFYSGANVLTF.

Note on this clone: One end of the junction varies from germline; a read error may be responsible. V gene TRBV4-2 combines with J gene TRBJ1-2; TRBD1 is a possible D gene (5 bases). There are 13 residues in the CDR3. CDR1 and CDR2 from the germline V gene are LGHNA and YNFKEQ. The CDR3 DNA sequence: TGTACCAGCAGCCAATATTTGGGACGGGGCTACACCTTC. Protein sequence: CTSSQYLGRGYTF.

This clone was picked up many times. This sequence joins TRBV30 and TRBJ2-1, with 7 bases identical to TRBD1. The CDR3 extends over 13 amino acids. The junction had 4 bases not matched to a gene; V was cut back by 8 bases and J by 0 bases. CDR1 and CDR2 from the germline V gene are GTSNPN and SVGIG (reference sequence). The CDR3 region has the DNA TGTGCCAGATCAGGGGGCTCCTACAATGAGCAGTTCTTC. Translated, it gives CARSGGSYNEQFF.

V usage is TRBV7-9 and J usage is TRBJ2-1, with TRBD1 as a possible D gene (5 bases). Trimming pared 3 bases from V and 8 bases from J, leaving 14 bases between. The CDR3 runs to 14 residues. Germline loops: CDR1 SEHNR, CDR2 FQNEAQ (reference sequence). The CDR3 spells CASSFEGWGHEQFF. DNA of the CDR3: TGTGCCAGCAGCTTCGAAGGGTGGGGCCATGAGCAGTTCTTC.

There are many counts of this clone. The chain uses TRBV20-1 and TRBJ2-5; 7 nucleotides align to TRBD2. CDR1 and CDR2 from the germline V gene are DFQATT and SNEGSKA (reference sequence). The CDR3 is 13 residues long. With V trimmed by 5 bases and J by 5 bases, 8 bases remained unmatched. CDR3 loop: CSAAAGVMETQYF. The CDR3 coding sequence is TGCAGTGCTGCGGCGGGGGTCATGGAGACCCAGTACTTC.

The rearrangement joins TRBV28 to TRBJ2-1; D is uncertain. This CDR3 contains 12 residues. Germline V lookup: CDR1 MDHEN, CDR2 SYDVKM. V was clipped by 6 bases and J by 9 bases, with 12 bases between them. CDR3 protein: CASSLASSEQFF. The CDR3 region has the DNA TGTGCCAGCAGCCTTGCCAGCAGTGAGCAGTTCTTC.

In this sample, this clone turned up a few times. Given a much more abundant clone one base away, this may be a read error. The sample contains more than one DNA sequence encoding this CDR3. Written as DNA, the CDR3 is TGTGCCAGTTGGGGCGGGGGGGGGCAACCCTACGAGCAGTACTTC. Protein: CASWGGGGQPYEQYF. This chain joins TRBV28 and TRBJ2-7; 9 nucleotides align to TRBD2. J lost 2 bases, V lost 9 bases, and 11 bases had no gene match. The CDR3 runs to 15 residues. Germline V gene sequence: CDR1 MDHEN, CDR2 SYDVKM.

This clone has ten or more counts. A much larger clone is a single base away; this may be a read error. The genes are TRBV6-4 and TRBJ2-2; 8 nucleotides agree with TRBD1. The germline V gene encodes CDR1 MRHNA and CDR2 SNTAGT. The CDR3 is 15 residues long. CDR3 protein: CAGSPAQGDTGELFF. The CDR3 DNA follows: TGTGCCGGCAGCCCCGCACAGGGGGACACCGGGGAGCTGTTTTTT.